These T cell receptor beta chains were read from a single sample in a study. TCRdb recomputed calls from the RT-PCR reads with MiXCR, one row per CDR3 protein. The profile covers fewer than 800,000 distinct CDR3 sequences, with over 12% appearing a single time and 3.6% taken by the ten largest. The sequencing sample was made of memory CD4+ T cells from blood. Every receptor here comes from a female donor in good health, serving as a healthy control. Each CDR3 is given with its conserved first and last residue. A D gene is named only where the DNA matches it firmly. Some rows have no size entry. The others give once, few or many, or a class for an expanded clone.

abundance	v_gene	d_gene	j_gene	CDR3aa	CDR3nt
many	TRBV27	TRBD1	TRBJ2-1	CASRPSGQWGGEQFF	TGTGCCAGCAGACCCTCGGGACAGTGGGGTGGTGAGCAGTTCTTC
many	TRBV10-3	-	TRBJ1-2	CAISQQGLYGYTF	TGTGCCATCAGCCAACAGGGTTTGTATGGCTACACCTTC
many	TRBV12-3/TRBV12-4	-	TRBJ1-1	CASSPGLEAFF	TGTGCCAGCAGCCCGGGGCTTGAAGCTTTCTTT
few	TRBV15	-	TRBJ2-2	CATRGRITNTGELFF	TGTGCCACTAGGGGCCGGATTACGAACACCGGGGAGCTGTTTTTT
many	TRBV11-2	-	TRBJ1-1	CASSSSLGTEAFF	TGTGCCAGCAGCTCCAGTTTGGGGACTGAAGCTTTCTTT
-	TRBV3-1	TRBD2	TRBJ2-5	CASSPRSGVVETQYF	TGTGCCAGCAGTCCCCGTAGCGGGGTAGTGGAGACCCAGTACTTC
many	TRBV27	TRBD2	TRBJ2-7	CASRRIAGVPYEQYF	TGTGCCAGCAGGAGAATAGCGGGAGTTCCCTACGAGCAGTACTTC
many	TRBV20-1	-	TRBJ1-2	CSASARDGSWNYGYTF	TGCAGTGCGTCGGCTAGGGACGGCTCCTGGAACTATGGCTACACCTTC
few	TRBV4-3	-	TRBJ2-3	CASSQDSGRGVTDTQYF	TGCGCCAGCAGCCAAGACTCCGGGAGAGGGGTCACAGATACGCAGTATTTT
-	TRBV2	-	TRBJ2-5	CASSGFGETQYF	TGTGCCAGCAGTGGATTTGGAGAGACCCAGTACTTC
-	TRBV5-8	-	TRBJ1-1	CASSLSWWATPYTEAFF	TGTGCCAGCAGCTTATCGTGGTGGGCAACACCCTACACTGAAGCTTTCTTT
many	TRBV7-2	TRBD1	TRBJ1-6	CASSLGGTGGSSPLHF	TGTGCCAGCAGCTTAGGAGGGACAGGGGGTAGTTCACCCCTCCACTTT
many	TRBV12-3/TRBV12-4	-	TRBJ2-1	CASSFNVDNEQFF	TGTGCCAGCAGTTTTAACGTTGACAATGAGCAGTTCTTC
many	TRBV29-1	-	TRBJ2-3	CSVAGVGGGPVPDTQYF	TGCAGCGTTGCAGGCGTAGGGGGAGGGCCAGTCCCCGATACGCAGTATTTT
many	TRBV20-1	TRBD1	TRBJ1-1	CSAIPGTAATEAFF	TGCAGTGCTATTCCCGGGACAGCTGCCACTGAAGCTTTCTTT
few	TRBV4-3	-	TRBJ1-2	CASSQAGGPYGYTF	TGCGCCAGCAGCCAAGCGGGGGGTCCCTATGGCTACACCTTC
-	TRBV24-1	TRBD1	TRBJ2-1	CATSDPRQGVINEQFF	TGTGCCACCAGTGACCCGAGACAGGGAGTTATCAATGAGCAGTTCTTC
few	TRBV5-1	TRBD2	TRBJ2-1	CASSSVEGLAYNEQFF	TGCGCCAGCAGCTCGGTGGAGGGACTAGCCTACAATGAGCAGTTCTTC
-	TRBV24-1	TRBD1	TRBJ2-2	CATSGGQGYANTGELFF	TGTGCCACCAGTGGAGGACAGGGATACGCGAACACCGGGGAGCTGTTTTTT
many	TRBV30	-	TRBJ2-1	CACQGQTNLYNEQFF	TGTGCCTGCCAGGGACAAACGAATCTATACAATGAGCAGTTCTTC
few	TRBV20-1	-	TRBJ1-2	CSAGTTNYGYTF	TGCAGTGCTGGGACAACTAACTATGGCTACACCTTC
few	TRBV20-1	TRBD1	TRBJ2-2	CSARAGTGDSGELFF	TGCAGTGCTAGAGCCGGGACAGGGGACAGCGGGGAGCTGTTTTTT
-	TRBV15	TRBD2	TRBJ2-1	CATSRDPSGSIRFF	TGTGCCACCAGCAGAGATCCTAGCGGGAGTATACGGTTCTTC
many	TRBV10-3	TRBD1	TRBJ2-5	CAISGGTAQETQYF	TGTGCCATCAGTGGGGGGACAGCCCAAGAGACCCAGTACTTC
many	TRBV5-1	TRBD1	TRBJ1-2	CASSTRDRVNYGYTF	TGCGCCAGCAGCACCCGGGACAGGGTCAACTATGGCTACACCTTC
few	TRBV9	TRBD2	TRBJ2-3	CASSSDTAGGWGTQYF	TGTGCCAGCAGCTCAGACACCGCGGGAGGGTGGGGTACGCAGTATTTT
-	TRBV5-1	TRBD1	TRBJ1-1	CASSLQTTGSEAFF	TGCGCCAGCAGCTTACAAACGACAGGGTCTGAAGCTTTCTTT
few	TRBV20-1	-	TRBJ1-5	CSAGQDPNQPQHF	TGCAGTGCGGGGCAGGACCCCAATCAGCCCCAGCATTTT
few	TRBV28	-	TRBJ2-7	CASSPEPTYEQYF	TGTGCCAGCAGCCCCGAACCCACCTACGAGCAGTACTTC
many	TRBV5-6	-	TRBJ1-3	CASSLASGPGNTIYF	TGTGCCAGCAGCTTGGCCTCTGGACCTGGAAACACCATATATTTT
-	TRBV4-3	TRBD1	TRBJ2-7	CASSQVTGAPYEQYF	TGCGCCAGCAGCCAAGTTACAGGGGCCCCCTACGAGCAGTACTTC
-	TRBV7-9	-	TRBJ1-2	CASSLDVSGSYGYTF	TGTGCCAGCAGCTTAGATGTGTCAGGGAGCTATGGCTACACCTTC
few	TRBV3-1	TRBD1	TRBJ1-6	CASSRAAQGAGYNSPLHF	TGTGCCAGCAGCCGAGCCGCTCAGGGGGCAGGTTATAATTCACCCCTCCACTTT
few	TRBV9	-	TRBJ1-3	CASSGAGPFSGNTIYF	TGTGCCAGCAGTGGAGCGGGCCCTTTCTCTGGAAACACCATATATTTT
many	TRBV6-5	-	TRBJ2-7	CASSYRARDEQYF	TGTGCCAGCAGTTACAGGGCGAGGGACGAGCAGTACTTC
many	TRBV6-5	TRBD2	TRBJ2-4	CASSYSGTRKMIQYF	TGTGCCAGCAGTTACTCCGGGACTAGGAAGATGATTCAGTACTTC
many	TRBV29-1	-	TRBJ2-3	CSVSKEPSTDTQYF	TGCAGCGTTTCTAAAGAGCCCAGCACAGATACGCAGTATTTT
-	TRBV10-3	-	TRBJ2-1	CAISESNTAGNEQFF	TGTGCCATCAGTGAGTCGAATACAGCGGGCAATGAGCAGTTCTTC